A selection of T cell receptor beta chains follows, all from one sample in a study of T-cell memory formation after mild COVID-19. From the 5' RACE reads, TCRdb called clonotypes with MiXCR, one entry per CDR3 protein. The repertoire holds 400,000 to 500,000 distinct CDR3 sequences, around 20% seen once, with about 8.1% in the top ten. Material: PBMCs or a T cell subset sorted from them (not recorded which). The receptor source for this set is an adult woman who had mild COVID-19 (a few samples of this study predate the infection). Cell type and time point are not known. Both conserved end residues are part of each CDR3. D genes are given only for firm matches. Size values are once, few and many counts, or a class for expanded clones, and some rows have none.

TRBV7-2,13,TRBJ2-1,NA,few,TGTGCCAGCATGGGGCTAGGGAGTTATGAGCAGTTCTTC,CASMGLGSYEQFF
TRBV21-1,13,TRBJ1-4,NA,NA,TGTGCCAGCAGCAAAGGGCCCCCTGAAAAACTGTTTTTT,CASSKGPPEKLFF
TRBV7-6,18,TRBJ2-7,TRBD1,NA,TGTGCCAGCAGCTTAGTAGGGGATACTGGGACAGGGTTTGACGAGCAGTACTTC,CASSLVGDTGTGFDEQYF
TRBV12-3/TRBV12-4,15,TRBJ2-3,NA,few,TGTGCCAGCAGTTTCAGCGGTCTAGCCACAGATACGCAGTATTTT,CASSFSGLATDTQYF
TRBV7-2,13,TRBJ2-1,NA,NA,TGTGCCAGCAGCTCGAGCGGCTACAATGAGCAGTTCTTC,CASSSSGYNEQFF
TRBV6-2/TRBV6-3,15,TRBJ2-7,TRBD2,NA,TGTGCCAGCAGTTTAACGGGGGGACCGGCGTACGAGCAGTACTTC,CASSLTGGPAYEQYF
TRBV6-1,13,TRBJ1-2,NA,few,TGTGCCAGGACGGTGGGGGGGAACTATGGCTACACCTTC,CARTVGGNYGYTF
TRBV10-3,14,TRBJ2-7,NA,few,TGTGCCATCAGTGTCGAGGGGCGGTCGGACGAGCAGTACTTC,CAISVEGRSDEQYF
TRBV12-3/TRBV12-4,15,TRBJ1-2,NA,few,TGTGCCAGCAACAGAGACAGCCTCACTAACTATGGCTACACCTTC,CASNRDSLTNYGYTF
TRBV6-5,16,TRBJ2-3,TRBD1,few,TGTGCCAGCAGTTATGCGGACAGGGTATCCACAGATACGCAGTATTTT,CASSYADRVSTDTQYF
TRBV7-8,16,TRBJ2-5,TRBD1,few,TGTGCCAGCAGCGTGCCCGGGACAGGGGGACCAGAGACCCAGTACTTC,CASSVPGTGGPETQYF
TRBV9,15,TRBJ2-7,NA,few,TGTGCCAGCAGCGTAGCTCCGGGACCCCCGTACGAGCAGTACTTC,CASSVAPGPPYEQYF
TRBV4-1,14,TRBJ1-5,NA,few,TGCGCCAGCAGCCAAGCCCCAGGGTATCAGCCCCAGCATTTT,CASSQAPGYQPQHF
TRBV4-3,15,TRBJ2-1,TRBD2,many,TGCGCCAGCAGCCAAGATCGGACTAGCGGGAGGGCGGAATTCTTC,CASSQDRTSGRAEFF
TRBV7-9,14,TRBJ2-3,NA,NA,TGTGCCAGCAGCACACTGCCGGGACCCCATACGCAGTATTTT,CASSTLPGPHTQYF
TRBV6-5,14,TRBJ1-6,TRBD1,few,TGTGCCAGCAGCCAAGGACAGGGGAAGGCACCCCTCCACTTT,CASSQGQGKAPLHF
TRBV12-3/TRBV12-4,15,TRBJ1-2,TRBD1,NA,TGTGCCAGCAGTCCCTCCGGGACAGCTAGCTATGGCTACACCTTC,CASSPSGTASYGYTF
TRBV30,11,TRBJ1-1,NA,NA,TGTGCCTGGAAGAGGGAGACTGAAGCTTTCTTT,CAWKRETEAFF
TRBV24-1,13,TRBJ1-5,NA,NA,TGTGCCACCAGTGACCGGGAGAGGCAGCCCCAGCATTTT,CATSDRERQPQHF
TRBV7-9,14,TRBJ2-7,TRBD2,NA,TGTGCCAGCAGCTCCGGGGGGGCCGTGTACGAGCAGTACTTC,CASSSGGAVYEQYF
TRBV3-1,15,TRBJ2-7,NA,many,TGTGCCAGCAGCCAAGGGCCACTGAGCTCCTACGAGCAGTACTTC,CASSQGPLSSYEQYF
TRBV25-1,13,TRBJ2-5,NA,NA,TGTGCCAGCAGTGGGGGAGGTTTGGAGACCCAGTACTTC,CASSGGGLETQYF
TRBV7-8,13,TRBJ2-6,NA,NA,TGTGCCAGTACAGGCTCTGGGGCCAACGTCCTGACTTTC,CASTGSGANVLTF
TRBV11-2,16,TRBJ1-2,NA,NA,TGTGCCAGCAGCTTAGAACCAGGGGCTTCCCTTTATGGCTACACCTTC,CASSLEPGASLYGYTF
TRBV4-1,16,TRBJ1-1,NA,NA,TGCGCCAGCAGCCAAGATGAGGGAGGGGGGGACACTGAAGCTTTCTTT,CASSQDEGGGDTEAFF
TRBV5-5,15,TRBJ2-5,NA,few,TGTGCCAGCAGCCTGTACTTAGGGGGGGGAGAGACCCAGTACTTC,CASSLYLGGGETQYF
TRBV6-2/TRBV6-3,13,TRBJ2-7,NA,few,TGTGCCAGCAGTCGCGCCGAGCCCTACGAGCAGTACTTC,CASSRAEPYEQYF
TRBV11-1,18,TRBJ2-1,TRBD1,few,TGTGCCAGCAGCTTAGCACTACCAGGGACAGGGGGCAGGAATGAGCAGTTCTTC,CASSLALPGTGGRNEQFF
TRBV7-9,15,TRBJ2-1,TRBD2,once,TGTGCCAGCAGCACCCGACTAGCGGGAGGGGGTGAGCAGTTCTTC,CASSTRLAGGGEQFF
TRBV19,14,TRBJ2-2,NA,NA,TGTGCCAGTAGTATATTACCCTACACCGGGGAGCTGTTTTTT,CASSILPYTGELFF
TRBV20-1,15,TRBJ1-1,TRBD1,NA,TGCAGTGCTAGCGCGGGACAGGGGGCAGGCACTGAAGCTTTCTTT,CSASAGQGAGTEAFF
TRBV15,13,TRBJ2-3,NA,few,TGTGCCACCAGCAGAGATCCGGGAGAATCGCAGTATTTT,CATSRDPGESQYF